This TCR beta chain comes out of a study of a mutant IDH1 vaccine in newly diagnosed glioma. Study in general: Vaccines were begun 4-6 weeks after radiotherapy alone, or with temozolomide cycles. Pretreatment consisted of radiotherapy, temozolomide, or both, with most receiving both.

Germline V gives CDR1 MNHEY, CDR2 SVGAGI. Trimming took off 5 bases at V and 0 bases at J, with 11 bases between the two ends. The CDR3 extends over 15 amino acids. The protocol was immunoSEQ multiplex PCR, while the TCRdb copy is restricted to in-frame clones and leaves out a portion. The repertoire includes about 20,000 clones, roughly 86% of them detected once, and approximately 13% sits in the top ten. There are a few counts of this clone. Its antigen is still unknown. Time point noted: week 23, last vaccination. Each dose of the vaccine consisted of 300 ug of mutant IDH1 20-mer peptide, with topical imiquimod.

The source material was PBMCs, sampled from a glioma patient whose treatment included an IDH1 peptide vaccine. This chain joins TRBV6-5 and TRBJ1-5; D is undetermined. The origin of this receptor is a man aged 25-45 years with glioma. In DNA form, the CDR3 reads TGTGCCAGCAGTACTAGGGCCTTTAGCAATCAGCCCCAGCATTTT. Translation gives CASSTRAFSNQPQHF.